This T cell receptor (beta chain) was profiled in a study of yellow fever vaccine responses in identical twins. To note about this clonotype: Its target is unknown.

Germline CDR1 is SGHDT and CDR2 is YYEEEE. CDR3 length: 11 amino acids. Deletions cut 0 bases from V and 7 bases from J, with 4 bases between. TCRdb passed the RT-PCR reads through MiXCR, listing each CDR3 protein once. Of about 6,900 distinct CDR3 sequences in the sample, around 84% were seen once. Notes on the study in general: Reportedly, the T cell response mounted by twins to vaccine seemed partly convergent, partly personalized.

The receptor was isolated from a woman younger than 35 who received the yellow fever vaccine. The input for sequencing was T cells from blood (PBMCs), unsorted or a sorted subset (not recorded which), taken before or after yellow fever vaccination (not recorded which). The rearrangement uses TRBV5-6 and TRBJ2-5, with D uncertain. DNA for the CDR3: TGTGCCAGCAGCTTGGACATGACCCAGTACTTC. Protein: CASSLDMTQYF.